This T cell receptor (beta chain) originates from a study of blood T cell repertoires in COVID-19. Study details: The origin of the acute and convalescent COVID-19 samples was the United States, Italy and Spain. From T cells, B-cell-depleted T cells, or PBMCs came the material, which was cDNA or gDNA.

V lost 0 bases and J lost 7; bases outside the gene matches: 6. In germline, CDR1 is LNHNV, CDR2 YYDKDF (reference sequence). The CDR3 loop spans 15 amino acids. As processed by the authors: Reference gene primer amplification gave nucleated cell count estimates. Only in-frame clones appear in the TCRdb table, and some are missing; sequencing was by immunoSEQ multiplex PCR. V and J calls and clone size are those listed in that table; D and trimming were worked out from the DNA. The table records 100,000 to 150,000 clones, about 70% of them present only once. The TCR originated in a woman in her 70s with acute or convalescent COVID-19. The sample comprised peripheral blood. V gene TRBV15 combines with J gene TRBJ1-5, with 7 bases lining up with TRBD1. This CDR3 reads CATSRDRTGVQPQHF. CDR3 DNA sequence: TGTGCCACCAGCAGAGATCGGACAGGAGTACAGCCCCAGCATTTT.